This section outlines one T cell receptor (beta chain) sequence together with its context. TCRdb's copy holds only in-frame clones and misses some; the assay was immunoSEQ multiplex PCR. This table holds around 700,000 clones, around three quarters found once. V lost 5 bases, J lost 2 bases, and 18 bases lay in between. CDR1 is MDHEN and CDR2 is SYDVKM in the germline V gene. The CDR3 is 16 residues long. These data originate in a study of shared clonotypes between healthy human individuals. Specimen: memory CD4+ T cells sorted from blood. This sample's subset: CD45RA-negative fraction. The rearrangement uses TRBV28 and TRBJ1-2; unclear D gene. The origin of this receptor is a young woman in good health. The CDR3 sequence: CASSVLRFRGNYGYTF. CDR3 nucleotide sequence: TGTGCCAGCAGTGTCTTACGGTTTCGAGGGAACTATGGCTACACCTTC.